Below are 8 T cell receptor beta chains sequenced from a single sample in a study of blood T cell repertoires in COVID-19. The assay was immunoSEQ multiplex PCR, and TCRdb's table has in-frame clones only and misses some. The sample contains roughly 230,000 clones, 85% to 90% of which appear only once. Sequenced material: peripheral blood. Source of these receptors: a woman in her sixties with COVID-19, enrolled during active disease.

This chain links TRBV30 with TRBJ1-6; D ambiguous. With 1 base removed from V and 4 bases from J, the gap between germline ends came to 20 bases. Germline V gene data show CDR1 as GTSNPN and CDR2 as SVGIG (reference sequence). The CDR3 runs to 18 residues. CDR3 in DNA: TGTGCCTGGAGTGGAGACCTACTAGACGGTTTATATAATTCACCCCTCCACTTT. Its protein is CAWSGDLLDGLYNSPLHF.

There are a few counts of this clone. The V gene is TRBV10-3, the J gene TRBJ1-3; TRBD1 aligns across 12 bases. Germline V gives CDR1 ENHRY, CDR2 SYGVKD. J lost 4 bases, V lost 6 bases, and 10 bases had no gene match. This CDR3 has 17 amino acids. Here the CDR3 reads CAIRPGQGASGGNTIYF. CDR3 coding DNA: TGTGCCATCAGACCGGGACAGGGGGCGAGCGGGGGAAACACCATATATTTT.

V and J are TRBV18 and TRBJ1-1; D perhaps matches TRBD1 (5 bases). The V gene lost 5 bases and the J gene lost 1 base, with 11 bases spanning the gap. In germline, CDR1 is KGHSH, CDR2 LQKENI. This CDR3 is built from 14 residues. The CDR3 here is CASSRTPSNTEAFF. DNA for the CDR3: TGTGCCAGCTCAAGGACACCCTCGAACACTGAAGCTTTCTTT.

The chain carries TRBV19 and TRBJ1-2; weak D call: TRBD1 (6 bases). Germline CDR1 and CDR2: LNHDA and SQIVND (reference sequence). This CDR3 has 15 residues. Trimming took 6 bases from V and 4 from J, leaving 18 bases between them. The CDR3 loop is CASRGPLQGFYGYTF. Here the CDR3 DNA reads TGTGCCAGTAGGGGGCCATTACAGGGTTTCTATGGCTACACCTTC.

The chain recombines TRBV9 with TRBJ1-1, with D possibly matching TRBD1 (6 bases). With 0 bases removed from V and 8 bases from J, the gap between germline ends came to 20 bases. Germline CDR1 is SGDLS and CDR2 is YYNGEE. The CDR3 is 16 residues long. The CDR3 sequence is CASSVGEGQGPGEAFF. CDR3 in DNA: TGTGCCAGCAGCGTAGGAGAGGGGCAGGGGCCAGGGGAAGCTTTCTTT.

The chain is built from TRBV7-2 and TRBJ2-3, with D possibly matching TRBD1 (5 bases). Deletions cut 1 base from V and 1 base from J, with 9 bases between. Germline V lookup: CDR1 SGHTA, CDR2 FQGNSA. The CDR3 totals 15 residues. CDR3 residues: CASSLGGRGTDTQYF. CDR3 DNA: TGTGCCAGCAGCTTAGGGGGCCGGGGCACAGATACGCAGTATTTT. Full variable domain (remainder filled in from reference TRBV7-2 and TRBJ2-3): GAGVSQSPSNKVTEKGKDVELRCDPISGHTALYWYRQSLGQGLEFLIYFQGNSAPDKSGLPSDRFSAERTGGSVSTLTIQRTQQEDSAVYLCASSLGGRGTDTQYFGPGTRLTVL.

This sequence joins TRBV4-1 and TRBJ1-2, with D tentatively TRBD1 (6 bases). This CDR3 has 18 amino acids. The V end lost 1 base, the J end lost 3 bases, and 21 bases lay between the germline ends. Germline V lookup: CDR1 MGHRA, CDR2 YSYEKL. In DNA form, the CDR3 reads TGCGCCAGCAGCCAAGGTCCCTCCCCACAGGGAGTCGACTATGGCTACACCTTC. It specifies CASSQGPSPQGVDYGYTF.

In DNA form, the CDR3 reads TGTGCCAGCAGCTCCCCCGATCAGCCCCAGCATTTT. This codes for CASSSPDQPQHF. This chain uses TRBV5-4 with TRBJ1-5; D gene ambiguous. The CDR3 has 12 amino acids. Looked up from germline, CDR1 is SGHNT and CDR2 is YYREEE (reference sequence). V lost 3 bases and J lost 5, with 6 bases in between. The entire variable domain, with the rest obtained from reference TRBV5-4 and TRBJ1-5, is as follows: ETGVTQSPTHLIKTRGQQVTLRCSSQSGHNTVSWYQQALGQGPQFIFQYYREEENGRGNFPPRFSGLQFPNYSSELNVNALELDDSALYLCASSSPDQPQHFGDGTRLSIL.